This TCR beta chain was sequenced in a study of cytomegalovirus exposure and HLA in healthy donors. Notes on this clone: Its antigen is not identified.

General observations from the study: Most subjects' HLA-A and HLA-B alleles were reportedly predicted from TCR beta sequences.

Vbeta (60) and Jbeta (13) primers were used in the PCR. Some clones are missing from TCRdb's copy, which holds only in-frame ones; the method was immunoSEQ multiplex PCR. The repertoire has about 150,000 clones, around four fifths of them found once; the top ten carry 2.5%. J was trimmed by 10 bases and V by 4 bases; bases with no gene match: 15. This CDR3 is 15 amino acids long. Germline-derived CDR1 and CDR2 are MGHRA and YSYEKL. The receptor comes from a boy between 2 and 10 years old in good health and CMV-seronegative. The chain links TRBV4-1 to TRBJ1-1; 7 bases line up with TRBD1. The specimen sequenced was PBMCs. This CDR3 reads CASSLGGKGARGAFF. The CDR3 DNA sequence: TGCGCCAGCAGCCTAGGAGGAAAGGGGGCACGGGGAGCTTTCTTT.